The present TCR beta chain was sequenced within a study of OX40 agonist ivuxolimab in advanced cancers. The data were produced by immunoSEQ multiplex PCR, yet TCRdb's version contains in-frame clones alone and is incomplete. This sample has about 140,000 clones; roughly 91% occur once, and the top ten carry approximately 0.99%. This clone was counted only a few times. The antigen is undetermined. CDR3 size: 15 residues. V was pared by 0 bases and J by 5 bases, with 11 bases between. Germline CDR1 and CDR2: SGHRS and YFSETQ. Broader study findings: No determination was made of the antigen specificity of the expanded peripheral T cells.

The chain uses TRBV5-1 and TRBJ1-4, with a weak D call TRBD1 (5 bases). The input for sequencing was CD4+ or CD8+ T cells sorted from blood, taken in a trial of the OX40 agonist ivuxolimab. The receptor comes from an adult with an advanced solid tumor such as melanoma, head and neck, liver or kidney cancer. The CDR3 nucleotides are TGCGCCAGCAGCTTGGTCGCAGGGTCGAATGAAAAACTGTTTTTT. Translation gives CASSLVAGSNEKLFF.